The source of this T cell receptor (beta chain) is a study of somatic mutations in cytotoxic T cells in rheumatoid arthritis. Study context: The flow sorting of some V beta antibody-stained T-cell populations reached nearly 100% purity, and the sorted populations included V beta1+ cells sequenced for TCRB.

Here immunoSEQ multiplex PCR was the method, and the copy in TCRdb shows in-frame clones only, minus some. The sample holds about 18,000 clones; over 70% are singletons and the top ten take under 25%. Findings of the study overall: Clonality of CD8+ T cells, which was compared between rheumatoid arthritis patients and age-matched healthy controls, did not differ significantly. The largest CD8+ clone made up over 20% of CD8+ cells in 8 of 65 patients. An age-related increase in CD8+ clonality was seen in rheumatoid arthritis patients but not in healthy controls.

The CDR3 has 16 residues. The germline V and J ends were trimmed by 0 bases and 0 bases, with 12 bases remaining between them. Per the germline V gene, CDR1 is LNHNV and CDR2 is YYDKDF (reference sequence). This clone was detected only a few times. Its specificity is not known. The sample comprised CD8+ T cells sorted from blood. The clonotype was recovered from a woman between 55 and 75 years old in good health. The rearrangement links TRBV15 to TRBJ2-7; D perhaps matches TRBD1 (5 bases). The CDR3 DNA sequence: TGTGCCACCAGCAGAGAGGGGCAGGCTAGCTCCTACGAGCAGTACTTC. Its protein product is CATSREGQASSYEQYF.